This TCR beta chain derives from a study of T cells after yellow fever vaccination. TCRdb reanalysed the 5' RACE reads using MiXCR and keeps one entry per CDR3 protein. This sample yields approximately 300,000 distinct CDR3 sequences, of which around 10% are seen a single time; roughly 3% belongs to the top ten. The V and J ends lost 6 bases and 5 bases respectively, with 16 bases between them. The CDR3 loop spans 15 amino acids. Sequences were derived from CD4+ T cells sorted from PBMCs, sampled 45 days after the yellow fever booster vaccination. The chain recombines TRBV12-3 or TRBV12-4 with TRBJ1-4; a weak D match, TRBD1 (5 bases). The TCR was taken from a man between 18 and 35 years old who received the YFV17D yellow fever vaccine. The CDR3 spells CASSLWGRGNEKLFF. The CDR3 nucleotides read TGTGCCAGCAGCCTTTGGGGACGGGGGAATGAAAAACTGTTTTTT.